The 8 T cell receptor beta chains reported below all come from one sample, sequenced in a study of blood T cell repertoires in COVID-19. Produced via immunoSEQ multiplex PCR; TCRdb's table is partial and in-frame only. The table lists 250,000 to 300,000 clones, over 85% of them singletons. Sequencing was carried out using PBMCs or T cells enriched from blood (not recorded which). Receptors were obtained from a woman aged 60-75 years who had recovered from COVID-19.

This chain joins TRBV6-5 and TRBJ2-7, with 7 bases identical to TRBD1. Germline values: CDR1 MNHEY, CDR2 SVGAGI. The CDR3 loop spans 12 amino acids. Unmatched junction bases numbered 6, after V lost 6 bases and J lost 7 bases. The CDR3 region is CASRRTGEEQYF. CDR3 nucleotide sequence: TGTGCCAGCAGGCGTACAGGGGAAGAGCAGTACTTC.

The chain is built from TRBV5-1 and TRBJ2-7, with D tentatively TRBD2 (6 bases). Trimming pared 2 bases from V and 4 bases from J, leaving 13 bases between. CDR1 is SGHRS and CDR2 is YFSETQ in the germline V gene. CDR3 length equals 14 residues. CDR3 loop: CASSLDGGSYEQYF. The CDR3 DNA reads as TGCGCCAGCAGCTTAGACGGGGGATCTTACGAGCAGTACTTC.

This clone was picked up a small number of times. The CDR3 nucleotides are TGTGCCAGCAGCCAAGTCTGGGACAGTGAAAAACTGTTTTTT. Its translation: CASSQVWDSEKLFF. The chain employs TRBV3-1 (or the pseudogene TRBV3-2) and TRBJ1-4; TRBD1 agrees at 7 bases. The CDR3 sequence is 14 residues long. Unmatched junction bases numbered 3, after V lost 1 base and J lost 7 bases. Germline lookup yields CDR1 LGHDT and CDR2 YNNKEL (reference sequence).

This chain's CDR3 is CASSQVSEGANTEAFF. The CDR3 region has the DNA TGTGCCAGCAGCCAAGTCAGTGAGGGTGCAAACACTGAAGCTTTCTTT. The chain combines TRBV3-1 (or the pseudogene TRBV3-2) with TRBJ1-1; no clear D. The CDR3 loop spans 16 amino acids. Per germline, CDR1 LGHDT and CDR2 YNNKEL (reference sequence). V lost 1 base and J 2 bases, leaving 14 bases between the germline ends.

The gene calls are TRBV5-6 and TRBJ1-4; 11 bases line up with TRBD1. From germline, CDR1 is SGHDT and CDR2 YYEEEE. The CDR3 spans 15 residues. J lost 9 bases, V lost 3 bases, and 7 bases had no gene match. The CDR3 sequence is CASSSSGTGGQKLFF. CDR3 coding DNA: TGTGCCAGCAGCTCGTCCGGGACAGGGGGACAAAAACTGTTTTTT.

A single count supports this clone. V and J are TRBV5-5 and TRBJ1-2; D may be TRBD1 (5 bases). CDR1 and CDR2 (germline): SGHKS, YYEKEE (reference sequence). This CDR3 is 13 amino acids long. V was pared by 3 bases and J by 8 bases, with 14 bases between. CDR3 bases: TGTGCCAGCAGCTCGGGCCCGGGGGACGGCTACACCTTC. Protein: CASSSGPGDGYTF.

This clone was found once. J is TRBJ2-7 and V is TRBV3-1 (or the pseudogene TRBV3-2), with 12 bases identical to TRBD2. The germline CDR1 and CDR2 sequences are LGHDT and YNNKEL (reference sequence). V dropped 3 bases and J dropped 5; count of bases not matched to a gene: 11. This CDR3 comprises 17 residues. For the CDR3, the DNA is TGTGCCAGCAGCCATTCATTGCTAGCGGGAGGGGGGGACGAGCAGTACTTC. It specifies CASSHSLLAGGGDEQYF.

This clone was seen a few times. This chain joins TRBV7-2 and TRBJ1-3; 8 bases match TRBD1. CDR1 is SGHTA and CDR2 is FQGNSA in the germline V gene. Germline trimming cut 4 bases from V and 2 bases from J; bases unmatched to any gene: 4. The CDR3 is 15 residues long. This CDR3 is CASSSQTGAGNTIYF. The CDR3 DNA sequence: TGTGCCAGCAGCTCCCAGACAGGGGCTGGAAACACCATATATTTT.